These 22 T cell receptor beta chains came from one sample sequenced in a study of T cells in localized non-small cell lung cancer. TCRdb keeps only in-frame clones here, not all; method: immunoSEQ multiplex PCR. The profile shows about 26,000 clones, under 95% of them singletons. The starting material was peripheral blood, obtained before any cancer treatment. Receptors originate from a female donor of 60 years or more with stage II squamous cell lung carcinoma.

This sequence joins TRBV6-1 and TRBJ2-5, with 11 positions matching TRBD1. This CDR3 is built from 15 residues. The germline gives CDR1 MNHNS, CDR2 SASEGT. The ends lost 2 bases at V and 4 bases at J; junction bases unmatched: 3. CDR3 sequence (DNA): TGTGCCAGCAGTGAAACCGGGACAGGGGGAGAGACCCAGTACTTC. It translates to CASSETGTGGETQYF.

This chain links TRBV28 with TRBJ2-5; 12 nucleotides match TRBD2. V lost 6 bases to trimming and J lost 4 bases; unmatched junction nucleotides: 9. CDR3 length equals 16 residues. Germline lookup yields CDR1 MDHEN and CDR2 SYDVKM. Written as DNA, the CDR3 is TGTGCCAGCAGGGGTACCCGACTAGCGGGGGTAGAGACCCAGTACTTC. Translating it yields CASRGTRLAGVETQYF.

This chain uses TRBV11-3 with TRBJ2-1; D may be TRBD2 (7 bases). The CDR3 totals 16 residues. CDR1 and CDR2 from the germline V gene are SGHNT and YENEEA. Trimming stripped 1 base from V and 12 bases from J, with 22 bases between. The CDR3 sequence is CASSLVGGGHLGAQFF. The DNA for the CDR3 is TGTGCCAGCAGCTTAGTTGGCGGGGGACACTTAGGCGCGCAGTTCTTC.

This chain uses TRBV7-9 with TRBJ2-1, with a possible D match to TRBD2 (7 bases). The CDR3 is 15 amino acids. V was clipped by 0 bases and J by 6 bases, with 12 bases between them. Germline values: CDR1 SEHNR, CDR2 FQNEAQ (reference sequence). The CDR3 DNA reads TGTGCCAGCAGCTTAGCGGGGGGGCTGTCCAATGAGCAGTTCTTC. The encoded protein is CASSLAGGLSNEQFF.

The J gene is TRBJ1-1, the V gene TRBV7-3; D remains unclear. V lost 2 bases, J lost 5 bases, and 15 bases lay in between. The CDR3 contains 15 residues. Germline assignment: CDR1 SGHTA and CDR2 FQGTGA. CDR3 DNA: TGTGCCAGCAGCTTATTGAGGGTCCCGAGGACTGAAGCTTTCTTT. Its translation: CASSLLRVPRTEAFF.

The chain couples TRBV7-2 to TRBJ2-3; 14 bases line up with TRBD2. The CDR3 is 17 amino acids. J was trimmed by 6 bases and V by 5 bases; bases with no gene match: 10. Germline V gene sequence: CDR1 SGHTA, CDR2 FQGNSA. CDR3 in DNA: TGTGCCAGCAGCCCGGGACTAGCGGGGGCCCTCCGTGATACGCAGTATTTT. Translating it yields CASSPGLAGALRDTQYF. Variable domain in full (rest from reference TRBV7-2 and TRBJ2-3): GAGVSQSPSNKVTEKGKDVELRCDPISGHTALYWYRQSLGQGLEFLIYFQGNSAPDKSGLPSDRFSAERTGGSVSTLTIQRTQQEDSAVYLCASSPGLAGALRDTQYFGPGTRLTVL.

This chain uses TRBV7-8 with TRBJ2-5, with 10 bases identical to TRBD2. CDR3 length equals 18 residues. CDR1 and CDR2 (germline): SGHVS, FQNEAQ. Trimming at V came to 4 bases and at J to 0 bases, leaving 11 bases not matched to a gene. CDR3: CASSSWSLAGDNQETQYF. DNA of the CDR3: TGTGCCAGCAGCTCCTGGAGTCTAGCGGGGGACAACCAAGAGACCCAGTACTTC.

This rearrangement joins TRBV7-2 to TRBJ2-1, with a weak D call TRBD1 (5 bases). Deletions cut 5 bases from V and 4 bases from J, with 18 bases between. Looked up from germline, CDR1 is SGHTA and CDR2 is FQGNSA. There are 16 residues in the CDR3. Here the CDR3 DNA reads TGTGCCAGCAGCCTTACCAAGGGGAAAGGGTACAATGAGCAGTTCTTC. It codes for CASSLTKGKGYNEQFF.

The J gene is TRBJ1-2, the V gene TRBV5-1, with unresolved D. V was pared by 2 bases and J by 14 bases, with 19 bases between. This CDR3 spans 13 amino acids. Germline V gene data show CDR1 as SGHRS and CDR2 as YFSETQ. CDR3 nucleotides: TGCGCCAGCAGCTTATACTACGACATCTTTGGGACCTTC. Translated: CASSLYYDIFGTF.

V and J are TRBV5-1 and TRBJ2-5; the match to TRBD2 covers 8 bases. J lost 0 bases, V lost 1 base, and 5 bases had no gene match. This CDR3 spans 16 amino acids. Germline CDR1 is SGHRS and CDR2 is YFSETQ. CDR3 residues: CASSLTASGYQETQYF. The DNA of the CDR3 is TGCGCCAGCAGCTTGACGGCTAGCGGGTACCAAGAGACCCAGTACTTC.

The rearrangement uses TRBV5-1 and TRBJ2-5; 7 positions match TRBD2. The ends lost 0 bases at V and 1 base at J; junction bases unmatched: 3. This CDR3 has 15 residues. Germline V gene sequence: CDR1 SGHRS, CDR2 YFSETQ. The chain's CDR3 is CASSLGGGPQETQYF. The DNA for the CDR3 is TGCGCCAGCAGCTTGGGGGGAGGGCCCCAAGAGACCCAGTACTTC.

This chain links TRBV6-1 with TRBJ2-1; 11 bases are shared with TRBD2. The V gene's germline CDR1 is MNHNS and CDR2 SASEGT. The J segment lost 7 bases and the V segment lost 5 bases, leaving 4 bases of the junction unmatched. The CDR3 totals 14 residues. The CDR3 reads CASSTGLAANEQFF. The CDR3, as DNA: TGTGCCAGCAGTACGGGACTAGCGGCTAATGAGCAGTTCTTC.

This chain uses TRBV19 with TRBJ1-1; D gene ambiguous. This CDR3 region has 13 residues. CDR1 and CDR2 from the germline V gene are LNHDA and SQIVND (reference sequence). Trimming stripped 5 bases from V and 4 bases from J, with 11 bases between. CDR3 region: CASSDLIGTEAFF. In DNA form, the CDR3 reads TGTGCCAGTAGTGATTTGATTGGCACTGAAGCTTTCTTT.

The chain couples TRBV7-2 to TRBJ1-1; no definite D call. Trimming took off 3 bases at V and 0 bases at J, with 14 bases between the two ends. This CDR3 has 16 amino acids. The germline V gene has CDR1 SGHTA and CDR2 FQGNSA. CDR3 nucleotides: TGTGCCAGCAGCTTGGGCCTATGGTCGATGAACACTGAAGCTTTCTTT. Amino acids: CASSLGLWSMNTEAFF.

V usage is TRBV28 and J usage is TRBJ1-5; D is perhaps TRBD1 (6 bases). This CDR3 comprises 13 residues. Per germline, CDR1 MDHEN and CDR2 SYDVKM. V lost 8 bases, J lost 5 bases, and 13 bases lay in between. CDR3 loop: CASVRQADQPQHF. The CDR3 nucleotides are TGTGCCAGCGTCCGACAGGCTGATCAGCCCCAGCATTTT.

This chain links TRBV27 with TRBJ2-7; 12 bases match TRBD2. The CDR3 runs 17 residues. J lost 4 bases, V lost 1 base, and 8 bases had no gene match. The germline gives CDR1 MNHEY, CDR2 SMNVEV (reference sequence). DNA of the CDR3: TGTGCCAGCAGTTTATATACGTCTAGCGGGGGGGCATACGAGCAGTACTTC. Translated: CASSLYTSSGGAYEQYF.

This CDR3 is CASSLWGSSYEQYF. As DNA, the CDR3 is TGTGCCAGCAGCTTGTGGGGAAGCTCCTACGAGCAGTACTTC. The chain has TRBV11-2 and TRBJ2-7; D is ambiguous. V shed 3 bases and J shed 0 bases, with 9 bases lying between them. The length of the CDR3 is 14 residues. Germline V gives CDR1 SGHAT, CDR2 FQNNGV.

The gene calls are TRBV19 and TRBJ1-4; 8 bases line up with TRBD1. The CDR3 loop spans 13 amino acids. With 8 bases clipped from V and 8 bases from J, the junction kept 7 bases outside the gene matches. Germline V lookup: CDR1 LNHDA, CDR2 SQIVND (reference sequence). CDR3 sequence: CASWTGIGEKLFF. The CDR3 DNA reads as TGTGCCAGTTGGACAGGGATCGGGGAAAAACTGTTTTTT.

The CDR3 spells CASSLVAELFF. The CDR3 nucleotides read TGTGCCAGCAGCTTAGTGGCGGAGCTGTTTTTT. The rearrangement joins TRBV11-2 to TRBJ2-2; the D is unclear. With 1 base removed from V and 10 bases from J, the gap between germline ends came to 4 bases. The CDR3 has 11 residues. Looked up from germline, CDR1 is SGHAT and CDR2 is FQNNGV.

The gene calls are TRBV19 and TRBJ2-7; D tentatively reads TRBD1 or TRBD2 (5 bases each). This CDR3 comprises 14 residues. Deletions cut 4 bases from V and 0 bases from J, with 10 bases between. In germline, CDR1 is LNHDA, CDR2 SQIVND (reference sequence). The CDR3 spells CASSRGRSSYEQYF. CDR3 bases: TGTGCCAGTAGTAGGGGGAGAAGCTCCTACGAGCAGTACTTC.

Points on this clone: This same CDR3 is encoded by further DNA sequences in the sample. The gene calls are TRBV29-1 and TRBJ1-2; D is uncertain. This CDR3 region has 14 residues. Germline CDR1 reads SQVTM; CDR2 reads ANQGSEA. Trimming stripped 0 bases from V and 4 bases from J, with 12 bases between. Here the CDR3 DNA reads TGCAGCGTTGAAGAAGATGAGGGCATCTATGGCTACACCTTC. Its protein product is CSVEEDEGIYGYTF.

This rearrangement joins TRBV9 to TRBJ2-7, with no clear D. Germline-derived CDR1 and CDR2 are SGDLS and YYNGEE. Trimming removed 3 bases from V and 0 bases from J, with 10 bases in between. The CDR3 length is 14 residues. CDR3 in amino acids: CASSADLSSYEQYF. The DNA of the CDR3 is TGTGCCAGCAGCGCCGACTTGAGCTCCTACGAGCAGTACTTC.